A selection of T cell receptor beta chains follows, all from one sample in a study of blood T cell repertoires in COVID-19. Generated by immunoSEQ multiplex PCR, the TCRdb table keeps only in-frame clones and is missing some. The data contain over 100,000 clones, 85% to 90% of them seen just once; the ten biggest clones take up 3%. Specimen: peripheral blood. Receptors originate from a man in his forties or fifties with active or convalescent COVID-19. Each CDR3 is given without its conserved first and last residue. A D gene is named only where the DNA matches it firmly.

>11|TRBJ2-7|.|TRBV3-1/TRBV3-2
ASSQLGTYEQY
>12|TRBJ1-2|.|TRBV6-5
ASTTGGANYGYT
>14|TRBJ2-5|.|TRBV4-2
ASSFNADSYQETQY
>11|TRBJ1-5|.|TRBV30
AWAGQGSQPQH
>13|TRBJ1-6|TRBD1|TRBV14
ASSLTGTGGSPLH
>11|TRBJ1-1|.|TRBV6-4
ASSDSFGTEAF
>14|TRBJ2-3|TRBD1|TRBV18
ASSPGQDRITDTQY
>12|TRBJ2-2|TRBD1|TRBV2
ASSPGQGTGELF
>14|TRBJ2-1|TRBD1|TRBV6-1
ASSGDRVIPYNEQF
>12|TRBJ2-7|TRBD2|TRBV30
AWSVGLAGYEQY
>12|TRBJ1-1|.|TRBV10-3
AISDGQMNTEAF
>12|TRBJ1-2|.|TRBV3-1/TRBV3-2
ASSQESGGHGYT
>14|TRBJ2-1|.|TRBV24-1
ATSDPAGSSYNEQF
>12|TRBJ1-2|TRBD1|TRBV6-5
ASQSTGGYYGYT